This is a list of T cell receptor beta chains from one sample in a study of blood T cell repertoires in COVID-19. This table comes from immunoSEQ multiplex PCR, and its TCRdb copy is limited to in-frame clones, with some not included. The sample consists of 100,000 to 150,000 clones, approximately 83% of them appearing once. Sequencing was performed on peripheral blood. The receptor source for this set is a man aged 55 to 70 with acute or convalescent COVID-19. Both conserved end residues are part of each CDR3. A D gene is named only where the DNA matches it firmly. Clone size is not always given. Where it is, it says once, few, many or a class for expanded clones.

J gene | D gene | clone size | V gene | CDR3 protein | CDR3 DNA
TRBJ1-5 | NA | NA | TRBV6-2/TRBV6-3 | CASSYGGAGNQPQHF | TGTGCCAGCAGTTACGGGGGGGCAGGCAATCAGCCCCAGCATTTT
TRBJ2-2 | TRBD1 | NA | TRBV28 | CASILTGTGNKPAGELFF | TGTGCCAGCATTCTCACCGGGACAGGGAATAAGCCCGCCGGGGAGCTGTTTTTT
TRBJ1-2 | NA | NA | TRBV6-6 | CAIAQGDNYGYTF | TGTGCCATCGCCCAAGGGGATAACTATGGCTACACCTTC
TRBJ2-3 | TRBD2 | NA | TRBV28 | CASSSLAGGKDTQYF | TGTGCCAGCAGTTCTTTAGCGGGAGGAAAAGATACGCAGTATTTT
TRBJ1-3 | TRBD1 | NA | TRBV30 | CAWSVTGGMGNTIYF | TGTGCCTGGAGTGTAACAGGGGGCATGGGAAACACCATATATTTT
TRBJ2-1 | TRBD2 | once | TRBV9 | CASSVAGGRGYNEQFF | TGTGCCAGCAGCGTAGCTGGCGGGAGAGGTTACAATGAGCAGTTCTTC
TRBJ1-1 | NA | many | TRBV10-1 | CASSRGSTEAFF | TGCGCCAGCTCCCGGGGGAGCACTGAAGCTTTCTTT
TRBJ1-2 | NA | NA | TRBV5-1 | CASSLDGVGGYTF | TGCGCCAGCAGCTTGGACGGGGTTGGCGGCTACACCTTC
TRBJ1-3 | NA | NA | TRBV3-1/TRBV3-2 | CASSQKVLGGADTIYF | TGTGCCAGCAGCCAAAAGGTATTAGGCGGGGCGGACACCATATATTTT
TRBJ2-7 | TRBD1 | NA | TRBV29-1 | CSVVPVAPQGDEQYF | TGCAGCGTTGTGCCCGTGGCCCCACAGGGGGACGAGCAGTACTTC
TRBJ1-1 | TRBD1 | NA | TRBV29-1 | CSAEGQGVGTEAFF | TGCAGCGCTGAGGGACAGGGGGTTGGGACTGAAGCTTTCTTT
TRBJ1-2 | NA | NA | TRBV14 | CASGLGRGNYGYTF | TGTGCCAGCGGCCTTGGAAGGGGCAACTATGGCTACACCTTC
TRBJ1-1 | TRBD1 | NA | TRBV6-4 | CASSRTGLRTEAFF | TGTGCCAGCAGTAGGACAGGGCTTAGGACTGAAGCTTTCTTT
TRBJ2-7 | NA | NA | TRBV19 | CATRSWGAGRDEQYF | TGTGCCACCCGATCCTGGGGTGCGGGACGGGACGAGCAGTACTTC
TRBJ2-3 | TRBD2 | NA | TRBV6-1 | CASSGKREGRSYTQYF | TGTGCCAGCAGTGGGAAGCGGGAGGGCCGGAGTTATACGCAGTATTTT
TRBJ2-1 | TRBD2 | NA | TRBV28 | CASSLGGTSGRGYNEQFF | TGTGCCAGCAGTTTAGGTGGGACTAGCGGGAGGGGGTACAATGAGCAGTTCTTC
TRBJ2-3 | TRBD1 | NA | TRBV7-8 | CASSSPQGTDTQYF | TGTGCCAGCAGCTCCCCACAGGGGACAGATACGCAGTATTTT
TRBJ2-5 | NA | NA | TRBV6-2/TRBV6-3 | CASSLQYPETQYF | TGTGCCAGCAGCCTACAATACCCAGAGACCCAGTACTTC
TRBJ1-4 | NA | NA | TRBV2 | CASSFESNEKLFF | TGTGCCAGCAGCTTTGAGAGTAATGAAAAACTGTTTTTT
TRBJ1-4 | NA | NA | TRBV3-1/TRBV3-2 | CASSQDEGATNEKLFF | TGTGCCAGCAGCCAAGATGAGGGAGCAACTAATGAAAAACTGTTTTTT
TRBJ2-3 | TRBD2 | NA | TRBV24-1 | CATSGAGAGDTQYF | TGTGCCACCAGTGGGGCGGGAGCGGGAGATACGCAGTATTTT
TRBJ2-5 | NA | once | TRBV5-1 | CASSARGGETQYF | TGCGCCAGCAGTGCCCGGGGAGGTGAGACCCAGTACTTC
TRBJ1-3 | NA | NA | TRBV18 | CASSSGVGSSGNTIYF | TGTGCCAGCTCATCGGGGGTCGGGAGCTCTGGAAACACCATATATTTT
TRBJ2-5 | NA | few | TRBV7-9 | CASSRGSETQYF | TGTGCCAGCAGCCGCGGATCAGAGACCCAGTACTTC
TRBJ1-3 | TRBD1 | NA | TRBV7-8 | CASSLRTGRYSGNTIYF | TGTGCCAGCAGCCTAAGGACAGGGCGATACTCTGGAAACACCATATATTTT
TRBJ2-3 | NA | NA | TRBV5-1 | CASSRSPSTDTQYF | TGCGCCAGCAGCCGGTCCCCCAGCACAGATACGCAGTATTTT
TRBJ1-2 | TRBD1 | NA | TRBV29-1 | CSVLGQGANYGYTF | TGCAGCGTCTTGGGACAGGGAGCTAACTATGGCTACACCTTC
TRBJ1-5 | NA | NA | TRBV2 | CASLIDRNQPQHF | TGTGCCAGCTTGATCGACAGAAATCAGCCCCAGCATTTT
TRBJ2-2 | TRBD2 | NA | TRBV10-3 | CATSAGGGYTGELFF | TGTGCCACTTCCGCGGGCGGGGGATACACCGGGGAGCTGTTTTTT
TRBJ1-5 | TRBD1 | NA | TRBV28 | CASRPPGQQNQPQHF | TGTGCCAGCAGACCCCCGGGACAGCAAAATCAGCCCCAGCATTTT
TRBJ2-1 | TRBD1 | few | TRBV2 | CASRGTGSRNEQFF | TGTGCCAGCAGGGGGACAGGGTCTCGCAATGAGCAGTTCTTC
TRBJ1-4 | TRBD1 | NA | TRBV28 | CASSFGQGIVKLFF | TGTGCCAGCAGTTTTGGACAGGGGATAGTAAAACTGTTTTTT
TRBJ1-1 | NA | NA | TRBV5-1 | CASSSRGGLLGTEAFF | TGCGCCAGCAGCTCACGAGGTGGACTGCTGGGCACTGAAGCTTTCTTT